The rows below give T cell receptor beta chains drawn from one sample of a study of T cells in Graves' hyperthyroidism and ophthalmopathy. TCRdb independently ran MiXCR on the multiplex PCR reads; one entry per CDR3 protein. Of just under 750,000 distinct CDR3 sequences detected, 30% to 40% appear once; the ten largest clones hold 30% to 40%. The sample consisted of blood. These receptors were collected from a woman between 35 and 50 years old with Graves' hyperthyroidism. The CDR3 runs from the conserved cysteine through the conserved F or W. The order of the fields is V gene, J gene, D gene, clone size, CDR3 protein, CDR3 DNA. A D gene is named only where the DNA matches it firmly. Clone size appears in some rows only: once, few, many, or a class for an expanded clone.

V: TRBV20-1; J: TRBJ2-7; D: .; size: few; CDR3: CSAEGKQTGRPEQYF; DNA: TGCAGTGCTGAAGGGAAACAGACAGGTAGGCCCGAGCAGTACTTC
V: TRBV7-3; J: TRBJ1-1; D: TRBD1; size: .; CDR3: CASSSPGQRTTEAFF; DNA: TGTGCCAGCAGTTCCCCGGGACAGCGGACCACTGAAGCTTTCTTT
V: TRBV6-5; J: TRBJ1-1; D: .; size: few; CDR3: CATRVGENTEAFF; DNA: TGTGCCACCCGGGTCGGGGAAAACACTGAAGCTTTCTTT
V: TRBV6-6; J: TRBJ2-7; D: .; size: .; CDR3: CASSYSGTAYEQYF; DNA: TGTGCCAGCAGTTACTCCGGGACCGCGTACGAGCAGTACTTC
V: TRBV5-1; J: TRBJ2-5; D: TRBD2; size: .; CDR3: CASSLGVAGASETQYF; DNA: TGCGCCAGCAGCTTGGGGGTAGCGGGGGCGTCGGAGACCCAGTACTTC
V: TRBV10-3; J: TRBJ1-1; D: .; size: many; CDR3: CAISGTQGEAFF; DNA: TGTGCCATCAGTGGGACCCAGGGGGAAGCTTTCTTT
V: TRBV6-2/TRBV6-3; J: TRBJ1-2; D: .; size: .; CDR3: CASSPNRVGHTF; DNA: TGTGCCAGCAGCCCAAACAGGGTCGGCCACACCTTC
V: TRBV10-2; J: TRBJ1-4; D: .; size: many; CDR3: CASSGRGRKGDEKLFF; DNA: TGCGCCAGCAGTGGTCGGGGACGAAAGGGAGATGAAAAACTGTTTTTT
V: TRBV25-1; J: TRBJ2-5; D: .; size: .; CDR3: CASSDGARETQYF; DNA: TGTGCCAGCAGTGACGGGGCAAGGGAGACCCAGTACTTC
V: TRBV10-3; J: TRBJ2-6; D: .; size: .; CDR3: CAISEKVESSGANVLTF; DNA: TGTGCCATCAGTGAGAAAGTGGAAAGCTCTGGGGCCAACGTCCTGACTTTC
V: TRBV20-1; J: TRBJ2-2; D: TRBD2; size: .; CDR3: CSAMGTSDPELFF; DNA: TGCAGTGCTATGGGGACTAGCGACCCGGAGCTGTTTTTT
V: TRBV4-1; J: TRBJ1-2; D: .; size: .; CDR3: CASSQVGRDGYTF; DNA: TGCGCCAGCAGCCAAGTGGGGCGGGATGGCTACACCTTC
V: TRBV29-1; J: TRBJ1-2; D: TRBD1; size: many; CDR3: CSGLDRGGGGYTF; DNA: TGCAGCGGGCTGGACAGGGGAGGTGGTGGCTACACCTTC
V: TRBV12-3/TRBV12-4; J: TRBJ2-7; D: .; size: many; CDR3: CASSPRFYEQYF; DNA: TGTGCCAGCAGTCCCAGGTTCTACGAGCAGTACTTC
V: TRBV7-2; J: TRBJ1-5; D: .; size: many; CDR3: CASSLRAGDSNQPQHF; DNA: TGTGCCAGCAGCCTAAGGGCGGGCGATAGCAATCAGCCCCAGCATTTT
V: TRBV7-9; J: TRBJ2-7; D: TRBD2; size: .; CDR3: CASSLVDVGFIGRGGYEQYF; DNA: TGTGCCAGCAGCTTAGTAGACGTCGGTTTTATAGGGCGGGGGGGCTACGAGCAGTACTTC
V: TRBV4-3; J: TRBJ1-2; D: .; size: .; CDR3: CASSQDLQAAGGYGYTF; DNA: TGCGCCAGCAGCCAAGATCTACAGGCCGCAGGTGGCTATGGCTACACCTTC
V: TRBV19; J: TRBJ1-2; D: .; size: many; CDR3: CASRIRGAGNYGYTF; DNA: TGTGCCAGTAGGATACGGGGCGCGGGTAACTATGGCTACACCTTC
V: TRBV6-1; J: TRBJ1-5; D: .; size: few; CDR3: CASSPRGSPNQPQHF; DNA: TGTGCCAGCAGCCCGAGAGGGTCCCCCAATCAGCCCCAGCATTTT
V: TRBV11-1; J: TRBJ1-2; D: TRBD1; size: .; CDR3: CASSPPADRGDYGYTF; DNA: TGTGCCAGCAGCCCGCCAGCCGACAGGGGGGACTATGGCTACACCTTC
V: TRBV6-5; J: TRBJ1-2; D: .; size: few; CDR3: CASSYSVDIWDYGYTF; DNA: TGTGCCAGCAGTTACTCGGTGGACATTTGGGACTATGGCTACACCTTC
V: TRBV12-3/TRBV12-4; J: TRBJ1-1; D: .; size: .; CDR3: CASSFLGGKGNEAFF; DNA: TGTGCCAGCAGTTTTTTAGGAGGGAAGGGCAATGAAGCTTTCTTT